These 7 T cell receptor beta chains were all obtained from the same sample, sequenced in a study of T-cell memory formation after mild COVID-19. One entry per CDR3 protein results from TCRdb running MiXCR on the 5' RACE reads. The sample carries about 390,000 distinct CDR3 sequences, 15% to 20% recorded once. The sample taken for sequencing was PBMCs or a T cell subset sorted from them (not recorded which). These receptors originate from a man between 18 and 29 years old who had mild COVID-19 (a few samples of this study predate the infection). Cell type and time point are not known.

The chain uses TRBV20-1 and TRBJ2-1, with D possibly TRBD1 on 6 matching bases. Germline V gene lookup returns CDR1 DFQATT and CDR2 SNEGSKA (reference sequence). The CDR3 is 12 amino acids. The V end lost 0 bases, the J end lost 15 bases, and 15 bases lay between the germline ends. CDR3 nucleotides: TGCAGTGCTAGAGAGGGCAGGGGTTTGCGGTTCTTC. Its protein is CSAREGRGLRFF.

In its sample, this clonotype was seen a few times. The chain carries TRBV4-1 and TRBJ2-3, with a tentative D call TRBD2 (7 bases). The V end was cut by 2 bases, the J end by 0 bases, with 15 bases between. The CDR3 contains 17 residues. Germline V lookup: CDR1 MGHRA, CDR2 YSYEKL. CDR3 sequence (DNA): TGCGCCAGCAGCCAATTAGGGGGGGGCGTAAGCACAGATACGCAGTATTTT. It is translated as CASSQLGGGVSTDTQYF.

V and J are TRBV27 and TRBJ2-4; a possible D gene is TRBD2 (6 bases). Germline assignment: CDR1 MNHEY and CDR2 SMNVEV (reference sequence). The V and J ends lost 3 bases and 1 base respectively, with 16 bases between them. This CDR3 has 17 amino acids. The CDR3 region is CASSFRGWTTAKNIQYF. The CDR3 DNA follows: TGTGCCAGCAGTTTTCGGGGTTGGACTACGGCCAAAAACATTCAGTACTTC.

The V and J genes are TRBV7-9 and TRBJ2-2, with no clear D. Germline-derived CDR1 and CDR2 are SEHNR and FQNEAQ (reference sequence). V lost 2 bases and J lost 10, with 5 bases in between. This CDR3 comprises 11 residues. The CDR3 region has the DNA TGTGCCAGCAGCTTACAGGAGGAGCTGTTTTTT. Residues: CASSLQEELFF.

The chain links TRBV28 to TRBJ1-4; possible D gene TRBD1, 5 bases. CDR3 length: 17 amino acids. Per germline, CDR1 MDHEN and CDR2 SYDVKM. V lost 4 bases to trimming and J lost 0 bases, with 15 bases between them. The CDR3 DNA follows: TGTGCCAGCAGTTCCCAGGGATTGGGTGCAACTAATGAAAAACTGTTTTTT. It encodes CASSSQGLGATNEKLFF.

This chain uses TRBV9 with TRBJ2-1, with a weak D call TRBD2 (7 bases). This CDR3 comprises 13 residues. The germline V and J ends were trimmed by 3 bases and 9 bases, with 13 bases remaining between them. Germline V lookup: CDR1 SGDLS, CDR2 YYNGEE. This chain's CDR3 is CASSAGGRGEQFF. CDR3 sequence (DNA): TGTGCCAGCAGCGCCGGGGGGCGGGGTGAGCAGTTCTTC.

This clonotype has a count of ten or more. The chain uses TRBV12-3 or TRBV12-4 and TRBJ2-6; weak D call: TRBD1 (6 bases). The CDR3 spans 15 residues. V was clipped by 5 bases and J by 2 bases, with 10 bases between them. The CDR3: CASSTTGTGANVLTF. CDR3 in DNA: TGTGCCAGCAGTACAACAGGGACTGGGGCCAACGTCCTGACTTTC.